This T cell receptor beta chain was sequenced for a study of T-cell reconstitution after alpha-beta-depleted transplantation in children. The germline V gene has CDR1 LGHDT and CDR2 YNNKEL (reference sequence). Trimming removed 0 bases at V and 5 bases at J, with 10 bases between. The CDR3 contains 14 residues. Preparation of the TCRbeta library involved a method that used unique molecular identifiers. TCRdb reanalysed the PCR reads using MiXCR and keeps one entry per CDR3 protein. The data hold about 350,000 distinct CDR3 sequences, with about 14% observed a single time. A few counts support this clonotype.

This receptor was identified in a human donor who donated a stem cell graft to a child with Fanconi anemia. V usage is TRBV3-1 and J usage is TRBJ1-2, with D unresolved. The sequenced sample was PBMCs, obtained from the stem cell graft. CDR3 nucleotide sequence: TGTGCCAGCAGCCAAGATGCGGTCATTTATGGCTACACCTTC. Its translation: CASSQDAVIYGYTF.